This passage covers 9 T cell receptor beta chains from one sample sequenced in a study of blood T cells in healthy people across ages (dated by TCRdb to about 2015). Library construction relied on 5' RACE. The sequencing machine was an Illumina HiSeq 2500. The second PCR ran for roughly 7 to 12 cycles and used a J-beta primer mix along with a sample-barcoded 5' primer. Through fastp at Q25 and MiXCR, TCRdb rebuilt clones from the public reads, retaining in-frame beta chains. Records with the same CDR3 protein are collapsed into one entry carrying the most frequent genes and DNA. Within this sample are some 1,500,000 distinct CDR3 sequences, with about 45% of them counted one time only. Jointly, the top ten make up about 4% of the sample. Sample: blood. The receptor set was obtained from a woman under 30 in good health.

Turning to this clonotype: This may be a read error, as it is one base from a much larger clone. The V call is TRBV29-1, the J call TRBJ2-1; tentatively, D is TRBD1 (6 bases). The V end lost 6 bases, the J end lost 10 bases, and 13 bases lay between the germline ends. Germline CDR1 and CDR2: SQVTM and ANQGSEA. The CDR3 extends over 11 amino acids. The CDR3 nucleotides read TGCAGCGTCGGGACAACCTACGAGCAGTTCTTC. Its translation: CSVGTTYEQFF.

The chain links TRBV11-2 to TRBJ2-7; the D call may be TRBD1 or TRBD2 (7 bases each). The CDR3 sequence is 16 residues long. The germline V gene has CDR1 SGHAT and CDR2 FQNNGV. The germline V and J ends were trimmed by 3 bases and 10 bases, with 25 bases remaining between them. The CDR3 region is CASSFYGRGQKENQYF. CDR3 DNA sequence: TGTGCCAGCAGCTTCTATGGGAGGGGACAGAAAGAGAACCAGTACTTC.

Comments on this clonotype: It may be a read error: a sequence one base away is much more abundant. This chain uses TRBV20-1 with TRBJ1-2, with D perhaps TRBD1 (6 bases). Germline CDR1 reads DFQATT; CDR2 reads SNEGSKA (reference sequence). The CDR3 contains 16 residues. The V gene lost 1 base and the J gene lost 5 bases, with 20 bases spanning the gap. This CDR3 reads CSARVHNKNRVYGYTF. The CDR3 DNA follows: TGCAGTGCTAGAGTTCACAATAAGAACAGGGTTTATGGCTACACCTTC.

This clonotype was observed a single time. The chain couples TRBV20-1 to TRBJ2-2; D uncertain. CDR1 DFQATT and CDR2 SNEGSKA come from the germline V gene (reference sequence). The CDR3 spans 15 residues. With 1 base removed from V and 1 base from J, the gap between germline ends came to 10 bases. Written as DNA, the CDR3 is TGCAGTGCTAGAGTGGGCCAGCGGAACACCGGGGAGCTGTTTTTT. This sequence encodes CSARVGQRNTGELFF.

This clonotype was picked up a small number of times. The genes are TRBV15 and TRBJ2-1; weak D call: TRBD2 (6 bases). V was pared by 6 bases and J by 1 base, with 13 bases between. Germline V gene data show CDR1 as LNHNV and CDR2 as YYDKDF (reference sequence). This CDR3 is built from 15 residues. CDR3 loop: CATSAGTESYNEQFF. The CDR3 DNA is TGTGCCACCAGTGCCGGGACTGAGTCCTACAATGAGCAGTTCTTC.

The genes are TRBV29-1 and TRBJ2-1; 16 bases match TRBD2. J gave up 6 bases and V 3 bases, and 5 bases lay outside the gene matches. The CDR3 totals 16 residues. CDR1 and CDR2 from the germline V gene are SQVTM and ANQGSEA. CDR3 in amino acids: CSVDGTSGGAGNEQFF. In nucleotides, the CDR3 is TGCAGCGTTGATGGGACTAGCGGGGGGGCCGGCAATGAGCAGTTCTTC.

The V and J genes are TRBV12-3 or TRBV12-4 and TRBJ2-5, with 7 bases aligning to TRBD1. This CDR3 region has 15 residues. V lost 2 bases, J lost 1 base, and 4 bases stayed unmatched. CDR3 in DNA: TGTGCCAGCAGTTTATTTAGGGACAGCCAAGAGACCCAGTACTTC. Its protein product is CASSLFRDSQETQYF.

Remarks on this clonotype: One junction end does not reproduce the germline sequence, and a read error may be involved. The chain carries TRBV28 and TRBJ1-4; possible D gene TRBD1, 5 bases. This CDR3 has 15 amino acids. Germline-derived CDR1 and CDR2 are MDHEN and SYDVKM. CDR3 nucleotide sequence: TGTGTCAGCAGGGACCAGGCCACAACTAATGAAAAACTGTTTTTT. Its protein product is CVSRDQATTNEKLFF.

V and J are TRBV27 and TRBJ2-6; a weak D match, TRBD1 (6 bases). The CDR3 length is 17 residues. V was trimmed by 5 bases and J by 0 bases, leaving 14 bases between them. CDR1 and CDR2 (germline): MNHEY, SMNVEV (reference sequence). The CDR3 is CASSTAGTSSGANVLTF. The CDR3 nucleotides are TGTGCCAGCAGTACCGCCGGGACAAGCTCTGGGGCCAACGTCCTGACTTTC.